This record looks at one TCR beta chain sequence and its context. What it binds is not known. The CDR3 covers 16 residues. V was pared by 3 bases and J by 2 bases, with 16 bases between. Germline V gene lookup returns CDR1 MDHEN and CDR2 SYDVKM. The data stem from a study of T cell repertoires in cytomegalovirus infection. Study-level information: CMV infection plus the matching HLA type was flagged by public TCR beta signatures. Study findings and constraints: Ex vivo responses were dominated by HLA-C-restricted CMV-specific TCR beta clonotypes.

Using its own MiXCR run on the reads, TCRdb lists one record per CDR3 protein. The sample includes some 100,000 distinct CDR3 sequences, 20% to 25% of them seen just once. The TCR originated in a human donor in good health (CMV status not recorded). Some clones in this sample may be carry-over from other donors' samples. The chain joins TRBV28 to TRBJ2-5; D assignment may be TRBD1 or TRBD2 (6 bases each). Material for sequencing was CD8+ T cells from PBMCs. The CDR3, as DNA: TGTGCCAGCAGTTTCCCAACCGAGGGGGGACAAGAGACCCAGTACTTC. Amino acid sequence: CASSFPTEGGQETQYF.